Below, 22 T cell receptor beta chains from the same sample are listed, as sequenced in a study of blood T cell repertoires in COVID-19. Sequencing used immunoSEQ multiplex PCR; TCRdb keeps in-frame clones, though not all of them. Among just over 650,000 clones listed, 85% to 90% were seen once. The sample taken for sequencing was peripheral blood. The receptors derive from a woman between 18 and 29 years old with acute or convalescent COVID-19.

The chain joins TRBV5-1 to TRBJ1-4, with 8 bases identical to TRBD1. The J segment lost 8 bases and the V segment lost 0 bases, leaving 3 bases of the junction unmatched. The CDR3 extends over 14 amino acids. CDR1 is SGHRS, CDR2 YFSETQ, per germline. The CDR3 DNA reads TGCGCCAGCAGCTTGGGAGACAGGGGAGAAAAACTGTTTTTT. This sequence encodes CASSLGDRGEKLFF.

CDR3 sequence: CASTGTGGTEAFF. CDR3 coding DNA: TGTGCCTCTACCGGGACAGGGGGCACTGAAGCTTTCTTT. V is TRBV10-3 and J is TRBJ1-1; 11 bases match TRBD1. V gave up 11 bases and J gave up 4 bases; unmatched junction bases: 6. From germline, CDR1 is ENHRY and CDR2 SYGVKD. This CDR3 has 13 residues.

This clone came up a few times. J is TRBJ1-6 and V is TRBV7-6, with unresolved D. This CDR3 contains 16 residues. The germline V gene has CDR1 SGHVS and CDR2 FNYEAQ. The ends were cut back, 1 base at V and 6 bases at J, with 13 bases in the middle. As DNA, the CDR3 is TGTGCCAGCAGCTTAGAGGCGGGTAGAGTTAATTCACCCCTCCACTTT. Protein sequence: CASSLEAGRVNSPLHF.

The J gene is TRBJ1-1, the V gene TRBV3-1 (or the pseudogene TRBV3-2), with D perhaps matching TRBD1 (6 bases). Per the germline V gene, CDR1 is LGHDT and CDR2 is YNNKEL (reference sequence). V shed 0 bases and J shed 3 bases, with 11 bases lying between them. The CDR3 runs 15 residues. This chain's CDR3 is CASSQDLGHDTEAFF. The CDR3 bases are TGTGCCAGCAGCCAAGATTTGGGACACGACACTGAAGCTTTCTTT.

The chain has TRBV2 and TRBJ2-6; 8 nucleotides match TRBD1. This CDR3 is 16 amino acids long. In germline, CDR1 is SNHLY, CDR2 FYNNEI. CDR3 residues: CAGRTGGIGGANVLTF. In DNA form, the CDR3 reads TGTGCAGGTAGAACAGGGGGGATTGGAGGGGCCAACGTCCTGACTTTC. The variable domain in full, completed from reference TRBV2 and TRBJ2-6, reads EPEVTQTPSHQVTQMGQEVILRCVPISNHLYFYWYRQILGQKVEFLVSFYNNEISEKSEIFDDQFSVERPDGSNFTLKIRSTKLEDSAMYFCAGRTGGIGGANVLTFGAGSRLTVL.

The chain is built from TRBV2 and TRBJ2-1; the D gene is possibly TRBD2 (7 bases). Germline values: CDR1 SNHLY, CDR2 FYNNEI. Trimming shortened V by 5 bases and J by 4 bases, and 21 bases separated the two germline ends. The CDR3 sequence is 17 residues long. The CDR3 region is CASSPVGRGGRYNEQFF. In DNA form, the CDR3 reads TGTGCCAGCAGTCCCGTGGGGAGGGGGGGACGGTACAATGAGCAGTTCTTC.

V and J are TRBV10-3 and TRBJ1-5; D remains unclear. Germline V CDR1 and CDR2: ENHRY, SYGVKD. V dropped 0 bases and J dropped 4 bases, with 4 bases sitting between them. The CDR3 contains 13 residues. CDR3 coding DNA: TGTGCCATCAGTGAGTCGGAGAATCAGCCCCAGCATTTT. Amino acids: CAISESENQPQHF.

The CDR3 here is CASSLNVDGSPLHF. Written as DNA, the CDR3 is TGTGCCAGCAGCTTAAACGTAGATGGTTCACCCCTCCACTTT. The chain joins TRBV7-8 to TRBJ1-6; D gene ambiguous. Deletions cut 2 bases from V and 9 bases from J, with 11 bases between. In germline, CDR1 is SGHVS, CDR2 FQNEAQ. This CDR3 contains 14 residues.

This rearrangement joins TRBV15 to TRBJ2-1, with D maybe TRBD1 (5 bases). This CDR3 has 15 residues. Germline CDR1 LNHNV, CDR2 YYDKDF (reference sequence). Trimming removed 5 bases from V and 8 bases from J, with 19 bases in between. This CDR3 reads CATSARQYYKDEQFF. CDR3 bases: TGTGCCACCAGCGCCCGACAGTACTATAAGGATGAGCAGTTCTTC.

V and J are TRBV6-5 and TRBJ1-2; 7 nucleotides align to TRBD1. V shed 2 bases and J 0 bases; nucleotides not matched to a gene: 3. Germline lookup yields CDR1 MNHEY and CDR2 SVGAGI. This CDR3 contains 15 residues. The CDR3: CASSYNDRANYGYTF. CDR3 coding DNA: TGTGCCAGCAGTTACAACGACAGGGCTAACTATGGCTACACCTTC.

In its sample, this clone was seen once. The chain recombines TRBV7-6 with TRBJ1-2; no firm D call. This CDR3 comprises 13 residues. The V and J ends lost 1 base and 6 bases respectively, with 9 bases between them. The germline V gene encodes CDR1 SGHVS and CDR2 FNYEAQ. The CDR3 DNA follows: TGTGCCAGCAGCTTAGGTGGCGGGGATGGCTACACCTTC. This sequence encodes CASSLGGGDGYTF.

This clone was counted a few times. The rearrangement joins TRBV4-1 to TRBJ2-7; TRBD1 is a possible D gene (6 bases). Germline CDR1 is MGHRA and CDR2 is YSYEKL. CDR3 length equals 17 residues. With 4 bases removed from V and 4 bases from J, the gap between germline ends came to 23 bases. Written as DNA, the CDR3 is TGCGCCAGCAGCCCGTACGCCGGCCTCTTGGGACAATACGAGCAGTACTTC. Residues: CASSPYAGLLGQYEQYF.

In this sample, this clone turned up once. The CDR3 DNA sequence: TGTGCCAGCAGTGAATCTTACAGGGGGCTGCAAGTTGATGAAAAACTGTTTTTT. This sequence encodes CASSESYRGLQVDEKLFF. The V gene is TRBV2, the J gene TRBJ1-4; TRBD1 agrees at 9 bases. CDR3 size: 18 residues. With V trimmed by 2 bases and J by 6 bases, 13 bases remained unmatched. Germline CDR1 reads SNHLY; CDR2 reads FYNNEI.

The V call is TRBV7-2, the J call TRBJ1-2, with unresolved D. The CDR3 contains 12 residues. Germline loops: CDR1 SGHTA, CDR2 FQGNSA. Trimming took 3 bases from V and 4 from J, leaving 6 bases between them. The CDR3 nucleotides are TGTGCCAGCAGCTTTAGGAGCTATGGCTACACCTTC. Protein: CASSFRSYGYTF.

The chain joins TRBV24-1 to TRBJ2-3; 12 positions agree with TRBD2. Germline CDR1 is KGHDR and CDR2 is SFDVKD. Unmatched junction bases numbered 7, after V lost 3 bases and J lost 4 bases. The CDR3 runs 17 residues. Here the CDR3 reads CATSDLRTSGVADTQYF. CDR3 bases: TGTGCCACCAGTGATCTCCGGACTAGCGGGGTAGCAGATACGCAGTATTTT.

In this sample, this clone turned up once. This chain links TRBV28 with TRBJ1-1; D might be TRBD1 (6 bases). The V gene's germline CDR1 is MDHEN and CDR2 SYDVKM. The ends were cut back, 5 bases at V and 1 base at J, with 20 bases in the middle. The CDR3 has 17 residues. For the CDR3, the DNA is TGTGCCAGCAGTCCGCCCTCTCCGGGACACTCGAACACTGAAGCTTTCTTT. Translating gives CASSPPSPGHSNTEAFF.

As regards this clone: The sample has other DNA sequences that encode this CDR3 too. The rearrangement joins TRBV6-5 to TRBJ1-1; D perhaps matches TRBD1 (6 bases). V shed 0 bases and J shed 5 bases, with 7 bases lying between them. Germline V gene lookup returns CDR1 MNHEY and CDR2 SVGAGI. This CDR3 contains 13 residues. The CDR3 DNA is TGTGCCAGCAGTTACTCGACAGGAACTGAAGCTTTCTTT. Protein sequence: CASSYSTGTEAFF.

This clone appeared once. The rearrangement links TRBV5-1 to TRBJ1-2; D possibly corresponds to TRBD1 (6 bases). Per germline, CDR1 SGHRS and CDR2 YFSETQ. Between the trimmed V and J ends, which lost 0 bases and 4 bases, there was a span of 10 bases. The CDR3 has 14 residues. CDR3 protein: CASSLGDTIYGYTF. The CDR3, as DNA: TGCGCCAGCAGCTTGGGGGACACGATCTATGGCTACACCTTC.

The chain carries TRBV2 and TRBJ1-1; D unclear. Between the trimmed V and J ends, which lost 8 bases and 4 bases, there was a span of 14 bases. Germline V gives CDR1 SNHLY, CDR2 FYNNEI. This CDR3 comprises 13 residues. CDR3 residues: CASELLGVTEAFF. DNA for the CDR3: TGTGCCAGCGAGCTTCTCGGAGTCACTGAAGCTTTCTTT. Drawing the rest from reference TRBV2 and TRBJ1-1, the complete variable domain is EPEVTQTPSHQVTQMGQEVILRCVPISNHLYFYWYRQILGQKVEFLVSFYNNEISEKSEIFDDQFSVERPDGSNFTLKIRSTKLEDSAMYFCASELLGVTEAFFGQGTRLTVV.

The gene calls are TRBV7-2 and TRBJ1-2; TRBD1 might be the D (5 bases). The germline gives CDR1 SGHTA, CDR2 FQGNSA. The ends were cut back, 8 bases at V and 8 bases at J, with 18 bases in the middle. The CDR3 contains 13 residues. The CDR3 spells CASFRDSEGGYTF. CDR3 in DNA: TGTGCCAGCTTTCGGGACTCAGAGGGAGGCTACACCTTC. The full variable domain, completed using reference TRBV7-2 and TRBJ1-2, is GAGVSQSPSNKVTEKGKDVELRCDPISGHTALYWYRQSLGQGLEFLIYFQGNSAPDKSGLPSDRFSAERTGGSVSTLTIQRTQQEDSAVYLCASFRDSEGGYTFGSGTRLTVV.

The CDR3 is CASSEVGQENTGELFF. DNA for the CDR3: TGTGCCAGCAGTGAAGTGGGACAGGAAAACACCGGGGAGCTGTTTTTT. The chain joins TRBV2 to TRBJ2-2; 8 bases agree with TRBD1. V lost 1 base, J lost 2 bases, and 3 bases stayed unmatched. The germline V gene encodes CDR1 SNHLY and CDR2 FYNNEI. CDR3 length equals 16 residues.

J is TRBJ1-5 and V is TRBV7-9; the D gene is possibly TRBD1 (5 bases). Germline loops: CDR1 SEHNR, CDR2 FQNEAQ (reference sequence). The CDR3 length is 14 residues. V gave up 5 bases and J gave up 4 bases, with 12 bases separating them. CDR3 DNA sequence: TGTGCCAGCAGCCACCAGGGCTGGAATCAGCCCCAGCATTTT. Translating gives CASSHQGWNQPQHF.